This T cell receptor beta chain was obtained from a study of T-cell reconstitution after alpha-beta-depleted transplantation in children. Library preparation (for TCRbeta) was performed with unique molecular identifiers. TCRdb used MiXCR to reprocess the PCR reads, holding one entry per CDR3 protein. The table records around 410,000 distinct CDR3 sequences, approximately 11% of them present only once. A word on this clonotype: Given a much more abundant clone one base away, this may be a read error.

After removal of 8 bases from V and 7 bases from J, the junction contained 7 bases not matched to a gene. The CDR3 has 13 amino acids. The material was PBMCs from the stem cell graft donor, obtained from the stem cell graft. This clonotype was sampled from a human donor who donated a stem cell graft to a child with acute myeloid leukemia. The chain employs TRBV12-3 or TRBV12-4 and TRBJ2-2; 7 bases are shared with TRBD2. The CDR3 protein is CASAGLVVGELFF. Here the CDR3 DNA reads TGTGCCAGCGCCGGACTAGTCGTCGGGGAGCTGTTTTTT.